One sample yielded the 6 T cell receptor beta chains listed below, sequenced in a study of T cells after yellow fever vaccination. TCRdb called the 5' RACE reads again in MiXCR, with one record for every CDR3 protein. The sample lists about 430,000 distinct CDR3 sequences, 18% occurring once. The material sequenced was PBMCs, taken before the yellow fever booster vaccination. These receptors came from a man between 18 and 35 years old who received the YFV17D yellow fever vaccine.

The rearrangement links TRBV7-8 to TRBJ2-7, with D possibly being TRBD1 or TRBD2 (6 bases each). The germline V and J ends were trimmed by 3 bases and 6 bases, with 15 bases remaining between them. CDR1 and CDR2 from the germline V gene are SGHVS and FQNEAQ. CDR3 length equals 14 residues. CDR3 in amino acids: CASSLGPGAPEQYF. CDR3 bases: TGTGCCAGCAGCTTGGGCCCGGGGGCCCCCGAGCAGTACTTC. The full variable domain, completed using reference TRBV7-8 and TRBJ2-7, is GAGVSQSPRYKVAKRGQDVALRCDPISGHVSLFWYQQALGQGPEFLTYFQNEAQLDKSGLPSDRFFAERPEGSVSTLKIQRTQQEDSAVYLCASSLGPGAPEQYFGPGTRLTVT.

This clonotype occurred once. The chain couples TRBV7-2 to TRBJ2-5; D assignment may be TRBD1 or TRBD2 (5 bases each). CDR3 length: 14 residues. With 3 bases removed from V and 1 base from J, the gap between germline ends came to 9 bases. From germline, CDR1 is SGHTA and CDR2 FQGNSA. In DNA, the CDR3 is TGTGCCAGCAGCTTTGCGAGGGGCCAAGAGACCCAGTACTTC. Its protein product is CASSFARGQETQYF. Full variable domain (remainder filled in from reference TRBV7-2 and TRBJ2-5): GAGVSQSPSNKVTEKGKDVELRCDPISGHTALYWYRQSLGQGLEFLIYFQGNSAPDKSGLPSDRFSAERTGGSVSTLTIQRTQQEDSAVYLCASSFARGQETQYFGPGTRLLVL.

This clonotype was observed a handful of times. The chain joins TRBV4-3 to TRBJ2-4; maybe TRBD2 (6 bases). The CDR3 contains 16 residues. V was shortened by 1 base and J by 1 base, with 11 bases between the two germline ends. Germline V lookup: CDR1 LGHNA, CDR2 YSLEER. In nucleotides, the CDR3 is TGCGCCAGCAGCCAAGTGGGGGGTACGGCCAAAAACATTCAGTACTTC. Translating it yields CASSQVGGTAKNIQYF.

This clonotype has ten or more counts. The CDR3 nucleotides are TGCGCCAGCAGCTTCCTCCAGGGCGTTCAGCCCCAGCATTTT. This translates into CASSFLQGVQPQHF. The chain uses TRBV4-3 and TRBJ1-5; a possible D gene is TRBD1 (5 bases). Germline lookup yields CDR1 LGHNA and CDR2 YSLEER. Trimming removed 5 bases at V and 6 bases at J, with 14 bases between. The CDR3 is made up of 14 amino acids.

This clonotype appeared a few times. The chain joins TRBV14 to TRBJ1-4, with a possible D match to TRBD1 (6 bases). Germline V gene lookup returns CDR1 SGHDN and CDR2 FVKESK. This CDR3 spans 14 amino acids. Trimming cost V 4 bases and J 3 bases, with 9 bases left between them. The CDR3 here is CASSPGHPNEKLFF. The CDR3 region has the DNA TGTGCCAGCAGCCCGGGACACCCTAATGAAAAACTGTTTTTT.

The V and J genes are TRBV4-2 and TRBJ2-1; 9 nucleotides align to TRBD2. Germline V lookup: CDR1 LGHNA, CDR2 YNFKEQ. There are 13 residues in the CDR3. Trimming removed 2 bases from V and 14 bases from J; junction bases left unmatched: 7. CDR3 sequence: CASSQSSGGLEFF. For the CDR3, the DNA is TGTGCCAGCAGCCAATCCAGCGGGGGGCTCGAGTTCTTC.